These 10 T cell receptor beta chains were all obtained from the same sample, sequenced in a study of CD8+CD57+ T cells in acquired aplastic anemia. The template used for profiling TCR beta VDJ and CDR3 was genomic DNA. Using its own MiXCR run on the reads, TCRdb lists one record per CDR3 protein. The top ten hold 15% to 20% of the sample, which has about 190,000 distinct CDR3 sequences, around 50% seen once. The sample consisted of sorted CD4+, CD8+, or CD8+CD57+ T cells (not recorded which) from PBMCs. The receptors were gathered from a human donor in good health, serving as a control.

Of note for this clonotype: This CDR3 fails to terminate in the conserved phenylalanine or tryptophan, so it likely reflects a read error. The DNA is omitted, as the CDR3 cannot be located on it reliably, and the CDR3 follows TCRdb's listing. This CDR3 is CASSSSAG. The V gene is TRBV7-8, the J gene TRBJ2-3. Germline CDR1 SGHVS, CDR2 FQNEAQ. Including both end residues, the CDR3 is 8 amino acids long.

CDR3 loop: CSAVGAPGSTDTQYF. CDR3 DNA sequence: TGCAGTGCCGTAGGAGCCCCCGGTAGCACAGATACGCAGTATTTT. The chain carries TRBV20-1 and TRBJ2-3; D gene ambiguous. The ends were cut back, 6 bases at V and 0 bases at J, with 16 bases in the middle. This CDR3 has 15 amino acids. Germline lookup yields CDR1 DFQATT and CDR2 SNEGSKA (reference sequence).

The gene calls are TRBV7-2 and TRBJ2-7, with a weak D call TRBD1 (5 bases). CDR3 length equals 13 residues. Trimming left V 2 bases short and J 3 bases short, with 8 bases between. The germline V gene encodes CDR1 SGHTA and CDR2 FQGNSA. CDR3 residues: CASSLSRDYEQYF. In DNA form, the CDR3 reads TGTGCCAGCAGCTTAAGCAGGGACTACGAGCAGTACTTC.

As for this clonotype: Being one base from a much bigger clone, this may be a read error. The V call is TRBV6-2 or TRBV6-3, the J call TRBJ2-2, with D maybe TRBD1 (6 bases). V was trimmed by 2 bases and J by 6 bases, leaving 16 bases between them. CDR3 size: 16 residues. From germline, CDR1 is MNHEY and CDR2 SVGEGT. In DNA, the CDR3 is TGTGCCAGCAGTTACGGACAGCGGAGGCTCCCCGGGGAGCTGTTTTTT. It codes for CASSYGQRRLPGELFF.

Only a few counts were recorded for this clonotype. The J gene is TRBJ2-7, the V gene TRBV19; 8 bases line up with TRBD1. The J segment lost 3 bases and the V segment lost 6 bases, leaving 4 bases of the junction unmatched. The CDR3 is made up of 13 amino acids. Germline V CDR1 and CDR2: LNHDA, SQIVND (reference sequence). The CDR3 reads CASSRQGIYEQYF. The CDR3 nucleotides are TGTGCCAGTAGCCGACAGGGGATCTACGAGCAGTACTTC.

CDR3 amino acids: CASSPGARGLSDEQYF. The CDR3, as DNA: TGTGCCAGCAGCCCGGGGGCGCGGGGTCTCAGCGACGAGCAGTACTTC. The chain joins TRBV7-2 to TRBJ2-7; D may match TRBD1 or TRBD2 (6 bases each). This CDR3 region has 16 residues. Germline loops: CDR1 SGHTA, CDR2 FQGNSA. V was cut by 5 bases and J by 5 bases, with 22 bases left in between.

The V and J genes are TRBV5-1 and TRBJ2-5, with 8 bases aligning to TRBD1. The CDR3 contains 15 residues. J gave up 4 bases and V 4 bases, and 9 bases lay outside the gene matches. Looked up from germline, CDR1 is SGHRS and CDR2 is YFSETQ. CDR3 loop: CASSRLGQGRETQYF. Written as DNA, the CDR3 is TGCGCCAGCAGCCGCCTCGGACAGGGTAGAGAGACCCAGTACTTC.

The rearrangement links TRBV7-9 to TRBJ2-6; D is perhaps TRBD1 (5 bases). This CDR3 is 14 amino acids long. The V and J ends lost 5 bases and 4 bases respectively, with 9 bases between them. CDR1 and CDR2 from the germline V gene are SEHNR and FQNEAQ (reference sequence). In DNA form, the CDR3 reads TGTGCCAGCAGCACCCGACAGGGGGCCAACGTCCTGACTTTC. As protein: CASSTRQGANVLTF.

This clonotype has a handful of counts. The DNA for the CDR3 is TGTGCCAGCAGTTTCCCCCAAAAGCAGGGGGAAAAACTGTTTTTT. It yields the protein CASSFPQKQGEKLFF. This chain links TRBV28 with TRBJ1-4; possible D gene TRBD1, 6 bases. The CDR3 runs 15 residues. V lost 3 bases and J lost 8, with 16 bases in between. Looked up from germline, CDR1 is MDHEN and CDR2 is SYDVKM.

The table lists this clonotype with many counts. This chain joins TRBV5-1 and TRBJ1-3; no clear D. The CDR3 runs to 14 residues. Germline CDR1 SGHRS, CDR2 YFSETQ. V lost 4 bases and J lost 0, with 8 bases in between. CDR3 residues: CASSLDTSGNTIYF. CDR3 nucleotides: TGCGCCAGCAGCCTCGACACCTCTGGAAACACCATATATTTT. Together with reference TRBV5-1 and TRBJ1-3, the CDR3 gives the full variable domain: KAGVTQTPRYLIKTRGQQVTLSCSPISGHRSVSWYQQTPGQGLQFLFEYFSETQRNKGNFPGRFSGRQFSNSRSEMNVSTLELGDSALYLCASSLDTSGNTIYFGEGSWLTVV.